The rows below give T cell receptor beta chains drawn from one sample of a study of shared clonotypes between healthy human individuals. The protocol was immunoSEQ multiplex PCR, while the TCRdb copy is restricted to in-frame clones and leaves out a portion. This table has over a million clones, around 98.5% appearing once. The sample taken for sequencing was naive CD4+ T cells sorted from blood. These TCRs come from a man younger than 40 in good health. CDR3s include the opening cysteine and the closing phenylalanine or tryptophan. Fields, in order: clone size, V gene, CDR3 length, D gene, J gene, CDR3 protein, CDR3 DNA. The D gene is left open where the match is weak. The size field is filled for only some rows; it gives once, few, many or a size class.

clone size: .
V gene: TRBV28
CDR3 length: 14
D gene: .
J gene: TRBJ2-2
CDR3 protein: CASSPGQPTEELFF
CDR3 DNA: TGTGCCAGCAGTCCAGGACAACCAACCGAGGAGCTGTTTTTT

clone size: .
V gene: TRBV7-9
CDR3 length: 13
D gene: .
J gene: TRBJ2-7
CDR3 protein: CASSLATAFEQYF
CDR3 DNA: TGTGCCAGCAGCTTAGCCACAGCATTTGAGCAGTACTTC

clone size: .
V gene: TRBV18
CDR3 length: 15
D gene: .
J gene: TRBJ2-3
CDR3 protein: CASSLKTGSTDTQYF
CDR3 DNA: TGTGCCAGCTCCCTTAAGACTGGTAGCACAGATACGCAGTATTTT

clone size: .
V gene: TRBV5-1
CDR3 length: 14
D gene: TRBD1
J gene: TRBJ2-7
CDR3 protein: CASSLVDRVYEQYF
CDR3 DNA: TGCGCCAGCAGCTTGGTCGACAGGGTTTACGAGCAGTACTTC

clone size: .
V gene: TRBV5-4
CDR3 length: 16
D gene: .
J gene: TRBJ2-3
CDR3 protein: CASSLVAGLHTDTQYF
CDR3 DNA: TGTGCCAGCAGCTTGGTTGCGGGACTCCACACAGATACGCAGTATTTT

clone size: once
V gene: TRBV9
CDR3 length: 17
D gene: TRBD1
J gene: TRBJ1-1
CDR3 protein: CASSVGQGGVGVAEAFF
CDR3 DNA: TGTGCCAGCAGCGTAGGACAGGGCGGGGTGGGTGTAGCTGAAGCTTTCTTT

clone size: .
V gene: TRBV18
CDR3 length: 15
D gene: TRBD2
J gene: TRBJ2-1
CDR3 protein: CASSPIAGADSEQFF
CDR3 DNA: TGTGCCAGCTCACCAATAGCGGGAGCGGATAGTGAGCAGTTCTTC

clone size: .
V gene: TRBV29-1
CDR3 length: 11
D gene: .
J gene: TRBJ1-2
CDR3 protein: CSVEGSSGYTF
CDR3 DNA: TGCAGCGTTGAGGGGAGTTCTGGCTACACCTTC

clone size: .
V gene: TRBV11-2
CDR3 length: 15
D gene: .
J gene: TRBJ2-1
CDR3 protein: CASSPPEGLTNEQFF
CDR3 DNA: TGTGCCAGCAGCCCTCCGGAGGGCCTCACAAATGAGCAGTTCTTC

clone size: .
V gene: TRBV29-1
CDR3 length: 12
D gene: .
J gene: TRBJ1-3
CDR3 protein: CSVGAPRDTIYF
CDR3 DNA: TGCAGCGTTGGAGCCCCGCGGGACACCATATATTTT

clone size: .
V gene: TRBV5-1
CDR3 length: 13
D gene: .
J gene: TRBJ2-3
CDR3 protein: CASSSLPTDTQYF
CDR3 DNA: TGCGCCAGCAGCTCGCTTCCCACAGATACGCAGTATTTT

clone size: .
V gene: TRBV18
CDR3 length: 12
D gene: .
J gene: TRBJ1-1
CDR3 protein: CASSPLGAEAFF
CDR3 DNA: TGTGCCAGCTCCCCCCTTGGGGCTGAAGCTTTCTTT

clone size: .
V gene: TRBV7-6
CDR3 length: 17
D gene: TRBD1
J gene: TRBJ2-6
CDR3 protein: CASSLAGQGSGANVLTF
CDR3 DNA: TGTGCCAGCAGCTTGGCGGGACAGGGCTCTGGGGCCAACGTCCTGACTTTC

clone size: .
V gene: TRBV9
CDR3 length: 14
D gene: .
J gene: TRBJ2-3
CDR3 protein: CASSVVSRTDTQYF
CDR3 DNA: TGTGCCAGCAGCGTAGTCTCTAGAACAGATACGCAGTATTTT

clone size: once
V gene: TRBV5-4
CDR3 length: 12
D gene: .
J gene: TRBJ2-5
CDR3 protein: CASSPLPGPQYF
CDR3 DNA: TGTGCCAGCAGCCCCCTACCGGGACCCCAGTACTTC

clone size: .
V gene: TRBV2
CDR3 length: 14
D gene: .
J gene: TRBJ1-4
CDR3 protein: CASKKGRFGEKLFF
CDR3 DNA: TGTGCCAGCAAGAAGGGACGATTCGGTGAAAAACTGTTTTTT

clone size: .
V gene: TRBV7-2
CDR3 length: 16
D gene: TRBD2
J gene: TRBJ2-7
CDR3 protein: CASSPVGTSGSYEQYF
CDR3 DNA: TGTGCCAGCAGCCCTGTGGGGACTAGCGGGAGCTACGAGCAGTACTTC